The subject of this entry is one T cell receptor beta chain. This sample is drawn from a study of T-cell memory formation after mild COVID-19. TCRdb re-called the 5' RACE reads through MiXCR, storing one row per CDR3 protein. This sample yields 290,000 or so distinct CDR3 sequences, of which around 19% are seen a single time; about 21% belongs to the top ten. The CDR3 loop spans 16 amino acids. Germline V gene sequence: CDR1 DFQATT, CDR2 SNEGSKA (reference sequence). V shed 1 base and J 0 bases; nucleotides not matched to a gene: 4. The TCR originated in a man younger than 35 who had mild COVID-19 (a few samples of this study predate the infection). Cell type and time point are not known. The source material was PBMCs or a T cell subset sorted from them (not recorded which). The V gene is TRBV20-1, the J gene TRBJ1-5, with TRBD1 matching 9 bases. The CDR3 sequence is CSARGLGQGSNQPQHF. In DNA, the CDR3 is TGCAGTGCTAGAGGTTTGGGACAGGGTAGCAATCAGCCCCAGCATTTT.